Following are 13 T cell receptor beta chains from one sample sequenced in a study of T cell repertoires in cytomegalovirus infection. Via MiXCR, TCRdb re-called the reads, giving one row per CDR3 protein. The table lists around 450,000 distinct CDR3 sequences, 25% to 40% of them singletons. The specimen was PBMCs. Receptors originate from a human donor in good health (CMV status not recorded). Some clones in this sample may be carry-over from other donors' samples.

Comment on this clonotype: A much larger clone lies one base from this, so it may be a read error. The rearrangement links TRBV15 to TRBJ1-2; D ambiguous. Looked up from germline, CDR1 is LNHNV and CDR2 is YYDKDF (reference sequence). The CDR3 runs 13 residues. The CDR3 DNA reads as TGTGCCACCAGCAGAGCCGGTAACTATGGCTACATCTTC. This translates into CATSRAGNYGYIF.

This clonotype was counted many times. J is TRBJ2-5 and V is TRBV7-6; 9 nucleotides agree with TRBD2. J was trimmed by 2 bases and V by 2 bases; bases with no gene match: 6. CDR1 is SGHVS and CDR2 is FNYEAQ in the germline V gene. The CDR3 runs to 16 residues. Here the CDR3 reads CASSLRAGGLQETQYF. The CDR3 DNA is TGTGCCAGCAGCTTACGAGCGGGGGGACTACAAGAGACCCAGTACTTC.

The sample holds many counts of this clonotype. This chain joins TRBV7-2 and TRBJ2-3; 12 bases map to TRBD2. Germline CDR1 is SGHTA and CDR2 is FQGNSA. CDR3 length: 18 amino acids. Losses at the gene ends were 2 bases for V and 7 bases for J; bases not matched to a gene: 13. The CDR3, as DNA: TGTGCCAGCAGCTTAAGGACTAGCGGGGAAAGGGTGAGGAATACGCAGTATTTT. This gives the protein CASSLRTSGERVRNTQYF.

This clonotype was detected only a few times. The chain joins TRBV19 to TRBJ2-7; maybe TRBD2 (5 bases). CDR1 is LNHDA, CDR2 SQIVND, per germline (reference sequence). Trimming removed 3 bases at V and 0 bases at J, with 9 bases between. The CDR3 consists of 14 residues. The CDR3 region has the DNA TGTGCCAGTAGTATCGGGGTCGGCTCCTACGAGCAGTACTTC. This gives the protein CASSIGVGSYEQYF.

This sequence joins TRBV2 and TRBJ2-3, with TRBD1 matching 9 bases. Trimming took 2 bases from V and 1 from J; bases not matched to a gene: 4. Looked up from germline, CDR1 is SNHLY and CDR2 is FYNNEI. The CDR3 has 16 amino acids. The CDR3 sequence is CASSESGTGRTDTQYF. DNA for the CDR3: TGTGCCAGCAGTGAATCAGGGACAGGGCGCACAGATACGCAGTATTTT.

The rearrangement uses TRBV24-1 and TRBJ2-5, with D perhaps matching TRBD2 (5 bases). In germline, CDR1 is KGHDR, CDR2 SFDVKD. Trimming pared 3 bases from V and 3 bases from J, leaving 16 bases between. The CDR3 has 16 residues. The CDR3 DNA reads as TGTGCCACCAGTGATGGCTCTGGCCCAGCGGAAGAGACCCAGTACTTC. Residues: CATSDGSGPAEETQYF.

This sequence joins TRBV20-1 and TRBJ1-5; D gene ambiguous. Trimming removed 0 bases from V and 4 bases from J, with 13 bases in between. The CDR3 is 15 amino acids. Germline V lookup: CDR1 DFQATT, CDR2 SNEGSKA (reference sequence). The CDR3 coding sequence is TGCAGTGCTAGAGATCCTGGCAGTCCGAATCAGCCCCAGCATTTT. It encodes CSARDPGSPNQPQHF.

V is TRBV2 and J is TRBJ1-4, with D possibly TRBD1 on 6 matching bases. Trimming left V 7 bases short and J 3 bases short, with 9 bases between. In germline, CDR1 is SNHLY, CDR2 FYNNEI. The CDR3 extends over 13 amino acids. CDR3: CASKQGSNEKLFF. The CDR3 coding sequence is TGTGCCAGCAAACAGGGCTCTAATGAAAAACTGTTTTTT.

The V gene is TRBV10-3, the J gene TRBJ1-1; D call uncertain. Germline assignment: CDR1 ENHRY and CDR2 SYGVKD. The CDR3 has 14 residues. V dropped 11 bases and J dropped 1 base, with 17 bases sitting between them. CDR3 sequence reads: CASSDGGWNTEAFF. CDR3 DNA: TGTGCCTCCTCTGACGGAGGATGGAACACTGAAGCTTTCTTT.

This clonotype appeared a few times. The V and J genes are TRBV6-2 or TRBV6-3 and TRBJ2-1, with a possible D match to TRBD1 (6 bases). V was clipped by 4 bases and J by 10 bases, with 11 bases between them. This CDR3 has 12 residues. Germline V gene sequence: CDR1 MNHEY, CDR2 SVGEGT. The CDR3 protein is CASSSTGFEQFF. The CDR3 DNA reads TGTGCCAGCAGTTCAACAGGGTTCGAGCAGTTCTTC.

This clonotype appeared many times. This chain connects TRBV7-2 to TRBJ1-2, with 7 bases that match TRBD1. Looked up from germline, CDR1 is SGHTA and CDR2 is FQGNSA. J was trimmed by 7 bases and V by 0 bases; bases with no gene match: 8. This CDR3 is 15 amino acids long. This chain's CDR3 is CASSLALSAGGGYTF. DNA for the CDR3: TGTGCCAGCAGCTTAGCGTTGTCGGCAGGGGGTGGCTACACCTTC.

This clonotype came up a few times. The chain has TRBV6-2 or TRBV6-3 and TRBJ2-3, with D tentatively TRBD2 (6 bases). The CDR3 is made up of 17 amino acids. The germline gives CDR1 MNHEY, CDR2 SVGEGT. The V end lost 5 bases, the J end lost 4 bases, and 22 bases lay between the germline ends. The CDR3 loop is CASSEPGLQWGADTQYF. The CDR3 DNA reads TGTGCCAGCAGTGAACCGGGACTCCAATGGGGGGCAGATACGCAGTATTTT.

Turning to this clonotype: One base away lies a much larger clone, so this may be a sequencing read error. The chain recombines TRBV28 with TRBJ2-6; weak D call: TRBD2 (5 bases). The CDR3 has 16 residues. Germline values: CDR1 MDHEN, CDR2 SYDVKM. Trimming took off 10 bases at V and 2 bases at J, with 18 bases between the two ends. The CDR3 is CATGIKSLTGANVLTF. DNA of the CDR3: TGTGCCACGGGAATAAAGTCCTTGACTGGGGCCAACGTCCTGACTTTC. Variable domain in full (rest from reference TRBV28 and TRBJ2-6): DVKVTQSSRYLVKRTGEKVFLECVQDMDHENMFWYRQDPGLGLRLIYFSYDVKMKEKGDIPEGYSVSREKKERFSLILESASTNQTSMYLCATGIKSLTGANVLTFGAGSRLTVL.